The rows below give T cell receptor beta chains drawn from one sample of a study of cytomegalovirus exposure and HLA in healthy donors. Measured with immunoSEQ multiplex PCR; TCRdb has only the in-frame clones, and not every one. The table shows fewer than 200,000 clones, with about 80% occurring only once. The specimen sequenced was PBMCs. These receptors were taken from a man aged 25 to 40 in good health and CMV-seronegative. Each CDR3 is given with its conserved first and last residue. A D gene is named only where the DNA matches it firmly. Some rows have no size entry. The others give once, few or many, or a class for an expanded clone.

len	abundance	d_gene	v_gene	j_gene	CDR3aa	CDR3nt
12	.	TRBD1	TRBV19	TRBJ2-7	CASKGTGDEQYF	TGTGCCAGTAAAGGGACAGGGGACGAGCAGTACTTC
13	once	TRBD1	TRBV5-6	TRBJ2-7	CASSQGTGREQYF	TGTGCCAGCAGCCAAGGGACAGGGAGGGAGCAGTACTTC
16	few	.	TRBV11-2	TRBJ2-3	CASSPAGRSSTDTQYF	TGTGCCAGCAGCCCCGCTGGGCGTTCTAGCACAGATACGCAGTATTTT
15	.	.	TRBV27	TRBJ1-4	CASSSRLGGLEKLFF	TGTGCCAGCAGTTCGCGGTTGGGGGGGCTCGAAAAACTGTTTTTT
13	few	.	TRBV30	TRBJ1-5	CAWNSGSNQPQHF	TGTGCCTGGAACTCGGGTAGCAATCAGCCCCAGCATTTT
15	.	.	TRBV29-1	TRBJ2-3	CSVGGDLTSTDTQYF	TGCAGCGTTGGGGGGGACCTTACCTCCACAGATACGCAGTATTTT
14	once	.	TRBV7-2	TRBJ2-2	CASSNTSYPGELFF	TGTGCCAGCAGCAACACTAGCTATCCCGGGGAGCTGTTTTTT
14	.	.	TRBV10-1	TRBJ2-3	CASSFGGYTDTQYF	TGCGCCAGCAGTTTCGGGGGATACACAGATACGCAGTATTTT
14	.	TRBD2	TRBV28	TRBJ2-7	CASSSGTSIHEQYF	TGTGCCAGCAGTTCAGGGACTAGCATCCACGAGCAGTACTTC
15	.	TRBD1	TRBV9	TRBJ2-5	CASSAFETGLETQYF	TGTGCCAGCAGCGCCTTTGAGACAGGGTTGGAGACCCAGTACTTC
15	.	TRBD1	TRBV6-5	TRBJ1-6	CASSPRQGTNSPLHF	TGTGCCAGCAGCCCAAGACAGGGAACTAATTCACCCCTCCACTTT
11	.	TRBD1	TRBV10-3	TRBJ1-2	CAVMTGDGYTF	TGTGCCGTCATGACAGGGGACGGCTACACCTTC
14	.	.	TRBV2	TRBJ2-2	CASKRRQDTGELFF	TGTGCCAGCAAACGGAGGCAGGACACCGGGGAGCTGTTTTTT
14	.	.	TRBV11-3	TRBJ2-3	CASSSWTSTDTQYF	TGTGCCAGCAGCTCTTGGACTAGCACAGATACGCAGTATTTT
13	.	.	TRBV5-4	TRBJ2-5	CASSLGLRETQYF	TGTGCCAGCAGCTTGGGTCTCCGGGAGACCCAGTACTTC
14	.	.	TRBV7-9	TRBJ2-7	CSSSETEGGYEQYF	TGTTCCAGCAGCGAAACGGAAGGGGGCTACGAGCAGTACTTC
15	.	.	TRBV7-9	TRBJ1-1	CASSSTNSMNTEAFF	TGTGCCAGCAGCTCAACAAACAGTATGAACACTGAAGCTTTCTTT
16	.	.	TRBV25-1	TRBJ2-3	CASSEFRLAGADTQYF	TGTGCCAGCAGTGAATTCCGGCTAGCAGGCGCAGATACGCAGTATTTT
14	once	.	TRBV19	TRBJ2-2	CASHFRPNTGELFF	TGTGCCAGCCACTTCAGGCCGAACACCGGGGAGCTGTTTTTT
15	.	TRBD2	TRBV30	TRBJ2-3	CAWSRGGTRRDTQYF	TGTGCCTGGAGTCGGGGGGGAACCCGCCGGGATACGCAGTATTTT
14	.	TRBD2	TRBV6-5	TRBJ2-3	CASRGLAGGDTQYF	TGTGCCAGCAGGGGACTAGCGGGAGGAGATACGCAGTATTTT
16	.	.	TRBV5-8	TRBJ2-7	CASSFRLVRRSYEQYF	TGTGCCAGCAGCTTCAGACTAGTCCGTCGCTCCTACGAGCAGTACTTC
15	.	.	TRBV2	TRBJ1-2	CASSSPGTRNNGYTF	TGTGCCAGCAGTTCCCCCGGGACAAGAAATAATGGCTACACCTTC
15	.	TRBD1	TRBV7-9	TRBJ1-4	CASRGLTGPNEKLFF	TGTGCCAGCAGGGGGCTGACAGGGCCTAATGAAAAACTGTTTTTT
17	.	TRBD2	TRBV5-8	TRBJ2-2	CAIPSGLAGGNTGELFF	TGTGCCATACCCTCGGGACTAGCGGGAGGGAACACCGGGGAGCTGTTTTTT
15	.	TRBD2	TRBV7-3	TRBJ2-3	CASSETSGGLDTQYF	TGTGCCAGCAGCGAGACTAGCGGGGGACTAGATACGCAGTATTTT
18	.	.	TRBV4-1	TRBJ2-1	CASSQEGRGIKTYNEQFF	TGCGCCAGCAGCCAAGAAGGGCGAGGGATCAAAACCTACAATGAGCAGTTCTTC
18	.	.	TRBV27	TRBJ1-2	CASNENRGTGAGGDGYTF	TGTGCCAGCAACGAAAACCGGGGCACCGGCGCCGGGGGAGATGGCTACACCTTC
17	.	.	TRBV5-6	TRBJ1-5	CASSHRRDGYSNQPQHF	TGTGCCAGCAGCCACCGGAGGGACGGGTATAGCAATCAGCCCCAGCATTTT
12	.	.	TRBV5-6	TRBJ2-1	CASIKRDNEQFF	TGTGCCAGCATCAAGCGGGACAATGAGCAGTTCTTC
16	.	TRBD1	TRBV11-2	TRBJ2-7	CASSLSRGQGSYEQYF	TGTGCCAGCAGCTTATCCAGGGGACAGGGGTCTTACGAGCAGTACTTC
15	.	TRBD2	TRBV6-4	TRBJ2-3	CASSLAGGYTDTQYF	TGTGCCAGCAGCCTAGCGGGGGGGTACACAGATACGCAGTATTTT
16	.	.	TRBV7-3	TRBJ2-6	CASSLTPQRGANVLTF	TGTGCCAGCAGCTTAACCCCCCAGAGGGGGGCCAACGTCCTGACTTTC
15	.	TRBD2	TRBV11-2	TRBJ2-3	CASSPRTSGTDTQYF	TGTGCCAGCAGCCCCAGGACTAGCGGGACAGATACGCAGTATTTT
14	.	TRBD1	TRBV13	TRBJ1-4	CASRRTGREEKLFF	TGTGCCAGCAGGCGGACAGGCCGGGAGGAAAAACTGTTTTTT
17	.	TRBD1	TRBV5-1	TRBJ1-1	CASNQWGQGDMNTEAFF	TGCGCCAGCAACCAGTGGGGACAGGGAGACATGAACACTGAAGCTTTCTTT
16	.	TRBD1	TRBV5-1	TRBJ1-3	CASSLNRGDSGNTIYF	TGCGCCAGCAGCCTAAACAGGGGAGACTCTGGAAACACCATATATTTT
15	.	TRBD1	TRBV10-3	TRBJ1-3	CATVDREPSGNTIYF	TGTGCCACCGTGGACAGGGAGCCCTCTGGAAACACCATATATTTT
15	few	.	TRBV2	TRBJ2-7	CASTGIDRYSYEQYF	TGTGCCAGCACAGGGATCGACAGGTACTCCTACGAGCAGTACTTC
15	.	TRBD2	TRBV7-2	TRBJ2-3	CASSSLAGPTDTQYF	TGTGCCAGCAGCTCACTAGCGGGTCCCACAGATACGCAGTATTTT
12	.	.	TRBV30	TRBJ2-5	CACQAGQQTQYF	TGTGCCTGTCAAGCGGGACAACAGACCCAGTACTTC
16	.	TRBD1	TRBV28	TRBJ2-2	CASSLRRGQGTGELFF	TGTGCCAGCAGTTTGCGTAGGGGACAGGGAACCGGGGAGCTGTTTTTT
15	few	TRBD2	TRBV6-5	TRBJ2-7	CASSRGTSGILEQYF	TGTGCCAGCAGCCGCGGGACTAGCGGGATCCTCGAGCAGTACTTC
14	.	TRBD1	TRBV2	TRBJ2-2	CASIWDRAAGELFF	TGTGCCAGCATATGGGACAGGGCAGCCGGGGAGCTGTTTTTT
15	few	TRBD1	TRBV2	TRBJ1-4	CASNHDRGSNEKLFF	TGTGCCAGCAACCACGACAGGGGAAGTAATGAAAAACTGTTTTTT
14	.	TRBD1	TRBV7-9	TRBJ2-1	CASSHRDRVHEQFF	TGTGCCAGCAGCCACCGGGACAGGGTCCATGAGCAGTTCTTC
13	few	.	TRBV29-1	TRBJ2-3	CSSSGRSTDTQYF	TGCAGCTCTTCAGGGCGTAGCACAGATACGCAGTATTTT
13	.	.	TRBV30	TRBJ1-2	CAWSVQEGVGYTF	TGTGCCTGGAGTGTACAAGAGGGGGTCGGCTACACCTTC
13	few	.	TRBV9	TRBJ1-1	CASGTERATEAFF	TGTGCCAGCGGCACAGAAAGAGCCACTGAAGCTTTCTTT
14	.	TRBD2	TRBV11-1	TRBJ2-5	CASSTQRGWETQYF	TGTGCCAGCAGCACTCAGCGGGGATGGGAGACCCAGTACTTC
16	.	TRBD1	TRBV6-6	TRBJ1-1	CASSYPTGGTRTEAFF	TGTGCCAGCAGTTACCCGACAGGGGGTACGAGAACTGAAGCTTTCTTT